The rows below give T cell receptor beta chains drawn from one sample of a study of blood T cells in healthy people across ages. Each CDR3 protein gets one entry after TCRdb re-called the 5' RACE reads with MiXCR. The profile shows more than 1,000,000 distinct CDR3 sequences, 20% to 25% of them singletons. These data also featured in a second study, about T cells of mothers and their children.

Sequencing was performed on blood. The receptors derive from a girl aged 2 to 10 in good health. CDR3s include the opening cysteine and the closing phenylalanine or tryptophan. The D gene is left open where the match is weak. Expanded clones are given a class, and other clones once, few, many or no size at all.

v_gene: TRBV9
abundance: NA
d_gene: NA
j_gene: TRBJ2-5
CDR3aa: CASSVGSVGETQYF
CDR3nt: TGTGCCAGCAGCGTAGGTTCGGTTGGAGAGACCCAGTACTTC

v_gene: TRBV7-9
abundance: few
d_gene: NA
j_gene: TRBJ2-4
CDR3aa: CASSLLGIAKNIQYF
CDR3nt: TGTGCCAGCAGCTTATTAGGAATCGCCAAAAACATTCAGTACTTC

v_gene: TRBV21-1
abundance: few
d_gene: NA
j_gene: TRBJ2-1
CDR3aa: CASIFVRIPKYNEQFF
CDR3nt: TGTGCCAGCATCTTTGTGAGGATACCCAAATACAATGAGCAGTTCTTC

v_gene: TRBV24-1
abundance: few
d_gene: NA
j_gene: TRBJ2-1
CDR3aa: CATSDLGSVGDEQFF
CDR3nt: TGTGCCACCAGTGATTTGGGAAGCGTAGGGGATGAGCAGTTCTTC

v_gene: TRBV11-2
abundance: few
d_gene: NA
j_gene: TRBJ2-7
CDR3aa: CASSSRLNYEQYF
CDR3nt: TGTGCCAGCAGCTCACGTCTCAACTACGAGCAGTACTTC

v_gene: TRBV7-2
abundance: NA
d_gene: TRBD2
j_gene: TRBJ2-3
CDR3aa: CASSATSGSTDTRYF
CDR3nt: TGTGCCAGCAGCGCGACTAGCGGGAGCACAGATACGCGGTATTTT

v_gene: TRBV6-5
abundance: few
d_gene: NA
j_gene: TRBJ2-3
CDR3aa: CASSPGSAGAQYF
CDR3nt: TGTGCCAGCAGCCCTGGGTCGGCGGGTGCGCAGTATTTT

v_gene: TRBV6-1
abundance: NA
d_gene: TRBD2
j_gene: TRBJ2-1
CDR3aa: CASSPSSGRIYNEQFF
CDR3nt: TGTGCCAGCAGTCCTTCAAGCGGGAGAATCTACAATGAGCAGTTCTTC

v_gene: TRBV12-3/TRBV12-4
abundance: few
d_gene: TRBD2
j_gene: TRBJ2-1
CDR3aa: CASTILAGEGINEQFF
CDR3nt: TGTGCCAGCACTATCCTAGCGGGGGAAGGCATCAATGAGCAGTTCTTC

v_gene: TRBV27
abundance: NA
d_gene: NA
j_gene: TRBJ2-6
CDR3aa: CASSPEAALFSGANVLTF
CDR3nt: TGTGCCAGCAGCCCGGAGGCGGCCCTCTTTTCTGGGGCCAACGTCCTGACTTTC

v_gene: TRBV20-1
abundance: NA
d_gene: NA
j_gene: TRBJ2-1
CDR3aa: CSATSGSSSYNEQFF
CDR3nt: TGCAGTGCAACCAGCGGGTCCAGCTCCTACAATGAGCAGTTCTTC

v_gene: TRBV10-3
abundance: NA
d_gene: NA
j_gene: TRBJ1-1
CDR3aa: CAISVGTPALKAFF
CDR3nt: TGTGCCATCAGTGTCGGGACTCCGGCTTTGAAAGCTTTCTTT

v_gene: TRBV7-9
abundance: NA
d_gene: NA
j_gene: TRBJ2-3
CDR3aa: CASSLRLDGTDTQYF
CDR3nt: TGTGCCAGCAGCTTACGCCTGGATGGCACAGATACGCAGTATTTT

v_gene: TRBV12-3/TRBV12-4
abundance: NA
d_gene: NA
j_gene: TRBJ2-1
CDR3aa: CASSFLRYGEQFF
CDR3nt: TGTGCCAGCAGTTTTCTAAGGTATGGTGAGCAGTTCTTC

v_gene: TRBV4-1
abundance: few
d_gene: NA
j_gene: TRBJ1-1
CDR3aa: CASSQEIEVPLVAEAFF
CDR3nt: TGCGCCAGCAGCCAAGAAATTGAGGTTCCTCTCGTCGCTGAAGCTTTCTTT

v_gene: TRBV9
abundance: NA
d_gene: NA
j_gene: TRBJ1-5
CDR3aa: CASSGGLNQPQHF
CDR3nt: TGTGCCAGCAGCGGAGGTCTAAATCAGCCCCAGCATTTT

v_gene: TRBV27
abundance: few
d_gene: NA
j_gene: TRBJ2-7
CDR3aa: CASSLSAGQYF
CDR3nt: TGTGCCAGCAGTTTATCGGCTGGGCAGTACTTC

v_gene: TRBV28
abundance: NA
d_gene: NA
j_gene: TRBJ1-2
CDR3aa: CASSFWDRHPNYGYTF
CDR3nt: TGTGCCAGCAGTTTTTGGGACCGCCATCCTAACTATGGCTACACCTTC

v_gene: TRBV20-1
abundance: few
d_gene: NA
j_gene: TRBJ2-3
CDR3aa: CSATQGPRPTDTQYF
CDR3nt: TGCAGTGCCACCCAGGGGCCTCGTCCCACAGATACGCAGTATTTT

v_gene: TRBV29-1
abundance: few
d_gene: TRBD2
j_gene: TRBJ2-5
CDR3aa: CSVVETSGWVQETQYF
CDR3nt: TGCAGCGTTGTGGAGACTAGCGGGTGGGTTCAAGAGACCCAGTACTTC

v_gene: TRBV28
abundance: few
d_gene: NA
j_gene: TRBJ2-5
CDR3aa: CASSLAAAVQETQYF
CDR3nt: TGTGCCAGCAGTTTAGCGGCAGCAGTTCAAGAGACCCAGTACTTC

v_gene: TRBV6-2/TRBV6-3
abundance: few
d_gene: NA
j_gene: TRBJ1-5
CDR3aa: CASSSPHSTGVGQPQHF
CDR3nt: TGTGCCAGCAGTTCACCGCATTCAACGGGGGTAGGCCAGCCCCAGCATTTT

v_gene: TRBV28
abundance: NA
d_gene: NA
j_gene: TRBJ2-1
CDR3aa: CASSFGVVSNEQFF
CDR3nt: TGTGCCAGCAGTTTTGGGGTCGTTTCGAATGAGCAGTTCTTC

v_gene: TRBV7-6
abundance: NA
d_gene: TRBD2
j_gene: TRBJ2-1
CDR3aa: CASSSPGLAGNNEQFF
CDR3nt: TGTGCCAGCAGCTCCCCGGGACTAGCGGGTAACAATGAGCAGTTCTTC

v_gene: TRBV20-1
abundance: few
d_gene: NA
j_gene: TRBJ1-1
CDR3aa: CSAVSWNTETFF
CDR3nt: TGCAGTGCTGTGAGTTGGAACACTGAAACTTTCTTT

v_gene: TRBV15
abundance: NA
d_gene: NA
j_gene: TRBJ2-5
CDR3aa: CATSREGPSEAGQDSNWEETQYF
CDR3nt: TGTGCCACCAGCAGAGAAGGACCGTCGGAAGCGGGCCAGGACTCCAACTGGGAAGAGACCCAGTACTTC

v_gene: TRBV6-5
abundance: NA
d_gene: NA
j_gene: TRBJ2-7
CDR3aa: CASSTGIRRYEQYF
CDR3nt: TGTGCCAGCAGTACAGGAATTCGGCGCTACGAGCAGTACTTC

v_gene: TRBV3-1
abundance: NA
d_gene: TRBD2
j_gene: TRBJ2-5
CDR3aa: CASSLRAGGKKETQYF
CDR3nt: TGTGCCAGCAGCCTTCGAGCGGGAGGGAAGAAGGAGACCCAGTACTTC

v_gene: TRBV28
abundance: few
d_gene: NA
j_gene: TRBJ2-7
CDR3aa: CASSLGGAGFEQYF
CDR3nt: TGTGCCAGCAGTTTAGGTGGGGCAGGTTTCGAGCAGTACTTC

v_gene: TRBV20-1
abundance: NA
d_gene: NA
j_gene: TRBJ2-3
CDR3aa: CSAIPLISTDTQYF
CDR3nt: TGCAGTGCTATCCCCCTCATCAGCACAGATACGCAGTATTTT

v_gene: TRBV28
abundance: NA
d_gene: NA
j_gene: TRBJ1-1
CDR3aa: CASSLLPGMGQNTEAFF
CDR3nt: TGTGCCAGCAGTTTGCTGCCAGGGATGGGACAGAACACTGAAGCTTTCTTT

v_gene: TRBV20-1
abundance: few
d_gene: NA
j_gene: TRBJ2-5
CDR3aa: CSATPGGGQETQYF
CDR3nt: TGCAGTGCTACACCGGGCGGAGGACAAGAGACCCAGTACTTC

v_gene: TRBV10-2
abundance: once
d_gene: NA
j_gene: TRBJ2-3
CDR3aa: CASRDRSEDTQYF
CDR3nt: TGCGCCAGCCGTGATAGGTCGGAAGATACGCAGTATTTT

v_gene: TRBV28
abundance: NA
d_gene: NA
j_gene: TRBJ1-5
CDR3aa: CASSELGNQPQHF
CDR3nt: TGTGCCAGCAGCGAGTTGGGCAATCAGCCCCAGCATTTT

v_gene: TRBV6-5
abundance: few
d_gene: NA
j_gene: TRBJ2-7
CDR3aa: CASSYSAGTEQYF
CDR3nt: TGTGCCAGCAGTTACTCGGCAGGGACCGAGCAGTACTTC

v_gene: TRBV28
abundance: NA
d_gene: NA
j_gene: TRBJ2-5
CDR3aa: CASSLTLGSQETQYF
CDR3nt: TGTGCCAGCAGTCTGACTCTCGGGAGCCAAGAGACCCAGTACTTC

v_gene: TRBV5-1
abundance: NA
d_gene: TRBD2
j_gene: TRBJ2-7
CDR3aa: CASSLSPGLAGSSYEQYF
CDR3nt: TGCGCCAGCAGCTTGTCGCCTGGACTAGCGGGGTCCTCCTACGAGCAGTACTTC

v_gene: TRBV29-1
abundance: few
d_gene: NA
j_gene: TRBJ2-3
CDR3aa: CSVEEGISTDTQYF
CDR3nt: TGCAGCGTTGAAGAGGGCATATCCACAGATACGCAGTATTTT

v_gene: TRBV12-3/TRBV12-4
abundance: NA
d_gene: NA
j_gene: TRBJ1-1
CDR3aa: CASSFSMGVTEALF
CDR3nt: TGTGCCAGCAGTTTTTCGATGGGCGTAACTGAAGCTCTCTTT

v_gene: TRBV29-1
abundance: NA
d_gene: NA
j_gene: TRBJ2-3
CDR3aa: CSAAGTRGDTQYF
CDR3nt: TGCAGCGCCGCCGGGACTCGGGGGGATACGCAGTATTTT

v_gene: TRBV28
abundance: few
d_gene: NA
j_gene: TRBJ2-1
CDR3aa: CASSPVRGLGQFF
CDR3nt: TGTGCCAGCAGTCCGGTGCGGGGCTTGGGGCAGTTCTTC

v_gene: TRBV12-3/TRBV12-4
abundance: few
d_gene: NA
j_gene: TRBJ1-2
CDR3aa: CASPGEDGYTF
CDR3nt: TGTGCCAGTCCAGGGGAGGACGGCTACACCTTC

v_gene: TRBV4-3
abundance: few
d_gene: NA
j_gene: TRBJ1-4
CDR3aa: CASSQQGATNEKLFF
CDR3nt: TGCGCCAGCAGCCAACAGGGAGCAACTAATGAAAAACTGTTTTTT

v_gene: TRBV4-2
abundance: few
d_gene: TRBD1
j_gene: TRBJ1-2
CDR3aa: CASSYTRTGNGYTF
CDR3nt: TGTGCCAGCAGCTACACACGGACAGGGAATGGCTACACCTTC

v_gene: TRBV28
abundance: few
d_gene: NA
j_gene: TRBJ1-1
CDR3aa: CASSWEHRPLRNTEAFF
CDR3nt: TGTGCCAGCAGTTGGGAACACAGGCCTTTAAGGAACACTGAAGCTTTCTTT

v_gene: TRBV28
abundance: once
d_gene: NA
j_gene: TRBJ2-5
CDR3aa: CASSMARPEADQYF
CDR3nt: TGTGCCAGCAGTATGGCACGTCCTGAGGCGGACCAGTACTTC

v_gene: TRBV19
abundance: NA
d_gene: NA
j_gene: TRBJ2-7
CDR3aa: CASSISVTYEQYF
CDR3nt: TGTGCCAGTAGTATTTCGGTTACCTACGAGCAGTACTTC

v_gene: TRBV28
abundance: NA
d_gene: NA
j_gene: TRBJ2-4
CDR3aa: CASSLTLEGIQYF
CDR3nt: TGTGCCAGCAGTTTAACGTTAGAAGGCATTCAGTACTTC

v_gene: TRBV27
abundance: NA
d_gene: NA
j_gene: TRBJ2-1
CDR3aa: CASSPIGDNEQFF
CDR3nt: TGTGCCAGCAGTCCAATAGGGGACAATGAGCAGTTCTTC

v_gene: TRBV6-5
abundance: NA
d_gene: NA
j_gene: TRBJ2-4
CDR3aa: CASSYLGEENIQYF
CDR3nt: TGTGCCAGCAGTTATCTGGGAGAAGAAAACATTCAGTACTTC

v_gene: TRBV29-1
abundance: NA
d_gene: TRBD1
j_gene: TRBJ2-3
CDR3aa: CSATGDSTDTQYF
CDR3nt: TGCAGCGCCACAGGGGATAGCACAGATACGCAGTATTTT

v_gene: TRBV16
abundance: few
d_gene: NA
j_gene: TRBJ2-7
CDR3aa: CASSQDVTYEQYF
CDR3nt: TGTGCCAGCAGCCAGGATGTAACCTACGAGCAGTACTTC

v_gene: TRBV7-8
abundance: few
d_gene: TRBD2
j_gene: TRBJ2-5
CDR3aa: CASSLVSSGFGETQYF
CDR3nt: TGTGCCAGCAGCTTAGTTTCTAGCGGGTTCGGAGAGACCCAGTACTTC